Listed below are T cell receptor beta chains from one sample, sequenced in a study of blood T cell repertoires in COVID-19. The assay was immunoSEQ multiplex PCR, and TCRdb's table has in-frame clones only and misses some. The table shows 80,000 or so clones, with about 88% occurring only once. Sequencing used peripheral blood. The receptors shown here come from a human donor in a cohort sampled during active COVID-19. Both conserved end residues are part of each CDR3. Only some rows state a clone size, as once, few, many or a class for expanded clones.

j_call | v_call | clone_size | cdr3_aa
TRBJ2-3 | TRBV9 | . | CASSGLAGAYTQYF
TRBJ2-1 | TRBV5-1 | . | CASSSARLAGGNEQFF
TRBJ1-2 | TRBV10-2 | . | CASHISGGAGNYGYTF
TRBJ1-1 | TRBV9 | . | CASSQGWGDTEAFF
TRBJ1-1 | TRBV19 | . | CASSIGTGRLLNTEAFF
TRBJ2-7 | TRBV6-4 | . | CASSDRESGEQYF
TRBJ1-6 | TRBV27 | . | CASSLQRPVGNSPLHF
TRBJ2-2 | TRBV5-1 | . | CASNGGANTGELFF
TRBJ2-2 | TRBV9 | . | CASSDLGGNTGELFF
TRBJ2-6 | TRBV5-4 | . | CASSLGDRILLDSGANVLTF
TRBJ2-3 | TRBV5-1 | . | CASSFGLAGSTDTQYF
TRBJ2-5 | TRBV7-6 | . | CASGEGVLAGETQYF
TRBJ1-5 | TRBV7-9 | . | CASSRQENQPQHF
TRBJ2-1 | TRBV21-1 | once | CASSKDLRLAGLDEQFF